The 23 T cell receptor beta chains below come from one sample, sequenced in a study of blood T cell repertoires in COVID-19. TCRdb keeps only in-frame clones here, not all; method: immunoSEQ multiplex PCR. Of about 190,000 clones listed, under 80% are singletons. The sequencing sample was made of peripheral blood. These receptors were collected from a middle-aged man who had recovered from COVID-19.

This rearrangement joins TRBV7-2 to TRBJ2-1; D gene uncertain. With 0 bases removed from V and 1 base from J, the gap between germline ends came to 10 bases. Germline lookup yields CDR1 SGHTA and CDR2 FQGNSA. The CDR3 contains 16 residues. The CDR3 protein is CASSLAPGFSYNEQFF. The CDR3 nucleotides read TGTGCCAGCAGCTTAGCCCCAGGATTTTCCTACAATGAGCAGTTCTTC.

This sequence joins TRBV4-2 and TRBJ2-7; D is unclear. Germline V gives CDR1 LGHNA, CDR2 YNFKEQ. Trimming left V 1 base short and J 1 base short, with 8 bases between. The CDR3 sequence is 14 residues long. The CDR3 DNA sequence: TGTGCCAGCAGCCAAGGCCCTAATTCCTACGAGCAGTACTTC. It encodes CASSQGPNSYEQYF.

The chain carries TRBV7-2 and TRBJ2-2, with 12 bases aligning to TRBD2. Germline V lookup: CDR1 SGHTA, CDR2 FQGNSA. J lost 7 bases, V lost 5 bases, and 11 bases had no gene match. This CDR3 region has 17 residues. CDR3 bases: TGTGCCAGCAGCCCTTCCGGGACTAGCGGGTATGGCGGGGAGCTGTTTTTT. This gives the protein CASSPSGTSGYGGELFF.

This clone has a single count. The CDR3: CASSLKLRASGTYNEQFF. The CDR3 DNA follows: TGCGCCAGCAGCTTGAAATTGAGGGCTAGCGGGACGTACAATGAGCAGTTCTTC. The genes are TRBV5-1 and TRBJ2-1; 9 nucleotides agree with TRBD2. Per the germline V gene, CDR1 is SGHRS and CDR2 is YFSETQ. The length of the CDR3 is 18 residues. V trimming: 1 base; J trimming: 4 bases; junction bases outside the gene matches: 12.

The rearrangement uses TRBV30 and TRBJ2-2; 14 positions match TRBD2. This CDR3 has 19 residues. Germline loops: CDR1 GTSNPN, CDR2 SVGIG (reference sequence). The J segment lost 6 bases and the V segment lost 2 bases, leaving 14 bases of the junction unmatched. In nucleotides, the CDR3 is TGTGCCTGGAGTCTCCTAACGGGACTAGCGGGAGTCAAGCCCGGGGAGCTGTTTTTT. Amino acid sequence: CAWSLLTGLAGVKPGELFF. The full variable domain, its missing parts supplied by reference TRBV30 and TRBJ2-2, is SQTIHQWPATLVQPVGSPLSLECTVEGTSNPNLYWYRQAAGRGLQLLFYSVGIGQISSEVPQNLSASRPQDRQFILSSKKLLLSDSGFYLCAWSLLTGLAGVKPGELFFGEGSRLTVL.

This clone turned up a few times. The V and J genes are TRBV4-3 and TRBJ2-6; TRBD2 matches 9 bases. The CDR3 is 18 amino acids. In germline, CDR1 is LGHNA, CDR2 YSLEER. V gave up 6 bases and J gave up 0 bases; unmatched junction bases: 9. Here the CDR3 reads CASSDLAGATSGANVLTF. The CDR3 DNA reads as TGCGCCAGCAGTGACTTAGCGGGAGCCACCTCTGGGGCCAACGTCCTGACTTTC.

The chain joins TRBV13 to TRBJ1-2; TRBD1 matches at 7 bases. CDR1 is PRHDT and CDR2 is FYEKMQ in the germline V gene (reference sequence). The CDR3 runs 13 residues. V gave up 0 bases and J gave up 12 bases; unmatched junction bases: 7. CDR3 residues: CASSLGTGAKDTF. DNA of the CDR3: TGTGCCAGCAGCTTAGGCACAGGGGCTAAGGACACCTTC.

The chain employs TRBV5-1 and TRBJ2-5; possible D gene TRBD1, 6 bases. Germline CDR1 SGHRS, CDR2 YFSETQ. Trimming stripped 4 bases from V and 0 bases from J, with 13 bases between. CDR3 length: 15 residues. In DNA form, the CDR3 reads TGCGCCAGCAGCCCCGTAGAGGGGGACCAAGAGACCCAGTACTTC. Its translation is CASSPVEGDQETQYF.

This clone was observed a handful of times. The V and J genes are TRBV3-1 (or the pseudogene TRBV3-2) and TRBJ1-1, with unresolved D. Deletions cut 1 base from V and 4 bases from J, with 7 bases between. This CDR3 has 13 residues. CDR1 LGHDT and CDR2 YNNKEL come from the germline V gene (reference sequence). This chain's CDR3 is CASSQGYGTEAFF. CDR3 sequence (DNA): TGTGCCAGCAGCCAAGGATACGGCACTGAAGCTTTCTTT.

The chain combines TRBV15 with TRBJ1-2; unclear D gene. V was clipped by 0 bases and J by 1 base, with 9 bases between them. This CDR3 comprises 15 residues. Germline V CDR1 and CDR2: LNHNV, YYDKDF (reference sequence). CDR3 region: CATSRERHFNYGYTF. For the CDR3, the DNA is TGTGCCACCAGCAGAGAAAGACACTTTAACTATGGCTACACCTTC.

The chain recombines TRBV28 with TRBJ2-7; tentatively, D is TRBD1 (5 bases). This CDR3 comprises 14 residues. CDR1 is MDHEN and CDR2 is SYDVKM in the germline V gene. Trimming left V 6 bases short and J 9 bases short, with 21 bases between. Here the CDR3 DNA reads TGTGCCAGCAGCGAAACGACAGCCCGTCCGAGGCAGTACTTC. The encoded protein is CASSETTARPRQYF.

The CDR3 DNA reads as TGTGCCAGCGGGTCCCGGGATCGGCAATATGGCTACACCTTC. Amino acid sequence: CASGSRDRQYGYTF. The rearrangement uses TRBV27 and TRBJ1-2; unclear D gene. The ends were cut back, 8 bases at V and 5 bases at J, with 18 bases in the middle. CDR1 is MNHEY, CDR2 SMNVEV, per germline (reference sequence). The CDR3 sequence is 14 residues long.

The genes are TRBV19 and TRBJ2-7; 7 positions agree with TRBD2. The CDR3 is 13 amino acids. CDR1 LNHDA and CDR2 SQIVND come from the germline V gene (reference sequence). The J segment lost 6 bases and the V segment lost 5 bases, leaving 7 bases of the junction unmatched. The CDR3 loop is CASSSWTRGEQYF. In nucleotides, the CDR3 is TGTGCCAGTAGTTCCTGGACTAGGGGCGAGCAGTACTTC.

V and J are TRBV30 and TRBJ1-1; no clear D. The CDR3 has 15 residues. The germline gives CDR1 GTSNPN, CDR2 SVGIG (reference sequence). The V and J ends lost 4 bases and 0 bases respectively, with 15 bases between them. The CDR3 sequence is CAWTPVRDMNTEAFF. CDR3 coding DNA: TGTGCCTGGACCCCTGTGAGAGACATGAACACTGAAGCTTTCTTT.

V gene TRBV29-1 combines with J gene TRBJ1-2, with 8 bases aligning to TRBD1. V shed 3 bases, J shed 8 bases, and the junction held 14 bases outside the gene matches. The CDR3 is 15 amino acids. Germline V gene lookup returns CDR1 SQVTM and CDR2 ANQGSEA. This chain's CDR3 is CSVDGSDRGGMGYTF. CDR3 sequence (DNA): TGCAGCGTTGATGGGTCCGACAGGGGAGGAATGGGCTACACCTTC.

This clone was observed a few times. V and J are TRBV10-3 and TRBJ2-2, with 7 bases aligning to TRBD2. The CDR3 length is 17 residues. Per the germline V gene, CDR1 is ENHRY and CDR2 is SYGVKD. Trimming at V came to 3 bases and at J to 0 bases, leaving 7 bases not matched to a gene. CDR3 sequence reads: CAISDPSSGTNTGELFF. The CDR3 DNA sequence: TGTGCCATCAGTGATCCGTCTAGCGGAACGAACACCGGGGAGCTGTTTTTT.

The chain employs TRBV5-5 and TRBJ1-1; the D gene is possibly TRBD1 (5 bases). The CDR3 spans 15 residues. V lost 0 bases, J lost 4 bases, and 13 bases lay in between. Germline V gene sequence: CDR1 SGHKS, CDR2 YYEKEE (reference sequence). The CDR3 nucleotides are TGTGCCAGCAGCTTGGGCGGGGGGGGATCCACTGAAGCTTTCTTT. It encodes CASSLGGGGSTEAFF. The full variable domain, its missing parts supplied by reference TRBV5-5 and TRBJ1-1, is DAGVTQSPTHLIKTRGQQVTLRCSPISGHKSVSWYQQVLGQGPQFIFQYYEKEERGRGNFPDRFSARQFPNYSSELNVNALLLGDSALYLCASSLGGGGSTEAFFGQGTRLTVV.

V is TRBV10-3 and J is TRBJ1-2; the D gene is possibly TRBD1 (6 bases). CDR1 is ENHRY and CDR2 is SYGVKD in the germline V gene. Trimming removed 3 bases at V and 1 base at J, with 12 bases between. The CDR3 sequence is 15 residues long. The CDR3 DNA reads TGTGCCATCAGTGATATTGGGACACATAACTATGGCTACACCTTC. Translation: CAISDIGTHNYGYTF.

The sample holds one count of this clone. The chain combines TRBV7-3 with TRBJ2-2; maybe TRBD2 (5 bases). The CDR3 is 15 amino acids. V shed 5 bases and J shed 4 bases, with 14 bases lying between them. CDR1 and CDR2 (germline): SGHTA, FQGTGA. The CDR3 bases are TGTGCCAGCAGCCTCTATGCGGGTAGCACCGGGGAGCTGTTTTTT. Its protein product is CASSLYAGSTGELFF.

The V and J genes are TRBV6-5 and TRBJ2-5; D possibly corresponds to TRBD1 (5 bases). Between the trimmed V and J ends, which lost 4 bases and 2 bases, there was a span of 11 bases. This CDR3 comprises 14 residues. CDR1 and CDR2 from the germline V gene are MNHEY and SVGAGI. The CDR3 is CASSFRQSQETQYF. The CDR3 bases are TGTGCCAGCAGTTTTAGACAGTCGCAAGAGACCCAGTACTTC.

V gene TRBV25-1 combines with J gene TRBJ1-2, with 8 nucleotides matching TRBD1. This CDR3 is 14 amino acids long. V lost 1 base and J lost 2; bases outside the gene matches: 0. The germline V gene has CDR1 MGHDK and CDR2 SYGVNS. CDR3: CASSEWTGNYGYTF. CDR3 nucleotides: TGTGCCAGCAGTGAATGGACAGGGAACTATGGCTACACCTTC.

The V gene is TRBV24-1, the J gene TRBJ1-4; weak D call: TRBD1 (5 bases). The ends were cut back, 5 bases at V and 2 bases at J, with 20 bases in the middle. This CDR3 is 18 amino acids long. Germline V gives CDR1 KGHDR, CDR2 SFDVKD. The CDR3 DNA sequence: TGTGCCACCAGTGGTCCCCACCAGGGTGACTCGACTAATGAAAAACTGTTTTTT. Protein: CATSGPHQGDSTNEKLFF.

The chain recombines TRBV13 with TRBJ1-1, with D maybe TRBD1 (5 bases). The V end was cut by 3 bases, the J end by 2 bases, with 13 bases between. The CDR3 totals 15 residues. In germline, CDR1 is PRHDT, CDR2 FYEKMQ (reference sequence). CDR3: CASSFDPGLNTEAFF. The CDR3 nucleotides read TGTGCCAGCAGCTTTGACCCGGGACTAAACACTGAAGCTTTCTTT.